Shown below are 28 T cell receptor beta chains from a single sample sequenced in a study of Ad26.COV2.S vaccination and SARS-CoV-2 variants. Indicated treatment: 15 to 20 received Ad26.COV2.S at low or high dose, single or two shots; roughly 5 received placebo; per-sample allocation not given. Day 63 after the first injection of vaccine or placebo was the sampling time. Sequencing used immunoSEQ multiplex PCR; TCRdb keeps in-frame clones, though not all of them. The sample shows about 480,000 clones, approximately 88% of them seen only once. The specimen comprised peripheral blood, sampled in a trial of Ad26.COV2.S vaccine versus placebo. These receptors originate from a person between 18 and 65 years old who received the Ad26.COV2.S COVID-19 vaccine or a placebo.

CDR3 nucleotide sequence: TGTGCCAGCAGCGTAGGGGTCCTTAGTCCAGAACCCCAATACAATGAGCAGTTCTTC. Protein product: CASSVGVLSPEPQYNEQFF. This rearrangement joins TRBV9 to TRBJ2-1, with D unresolved. V was shortened by 0 bases and J by 4 bases, with 23 bases between the two germline ends. The CDR3 consists of 19 residues. Germline CDR1 is SGDLS and CDR2 is YYNGEE.

The J gene is TRBJ2-7, the V gene TRBV5-6; 9 positions match TRBD2. Germline trimming cut 4 bases from V and 5 bases from J; bases unmatched to any gene: 10. The CDR3 consists of 15 residues. The germline CDR1 and CDR2 sequences are SGHDT and YYEEEE. The CDR3 nucleotides read TGTGCCAGCAGCCCGGGGGGACTAGCATGGGACGAGCAGTACTTC. Encoded protein: CASSPGGLAWDEQYF.

This rearrangement joins TRBV2 to TRBJ2-7; possibly TRBD1 or TRBD2 for D (5 bases each). V gave up 7 bases and J gave up 5 bases, with 15 bases separating them. CDR1 is SNHLY, CDR2 FYNNEI, per germline. The CDR3 extends over 13 amino acids. The CDR3 region is CASKGPAKDEQYF. The CDR3 DNA reads TGTGCCAGCAAGGGACCCGCGAAGGACGAGCAGTACTTC.

The V and J genes are TRBV2 and TRBJ2-5; unclear D gene. This CDR3 is 12 amino acids long. V lost 7 bases and J lost 2, with 8 bases in between. Per germline, CDR1 SNHLY and CDR2 FYNNEI. The CDR3 bases are TGTGCCAGCACGAAGTCACAAGAGACCCAGTACTTC. Its protein product is CASTKSQETQYF.

The rearrangement joins TRBV9 to TRBJ2-3; D is perhaps TRBD1 (5 bases). CDR1 and CDR2 from the germline V gene are SGDLS and YYNGEE. This CDR3 is built from 12 residues. V was shortened by 0 bases and J by 6 bases, with 5 bases between the two germline ends. As DNA, the CDR3 is TGTGCCAGCAGCGTAGGACAGGATACGCAGTATTTT. It is translated as CASSVGQDTQYF.

The chain has TRBV7-2 and TRBJ1-5, with D hard to call. Deletions cut 1 base from V and 1 base from J, with 8 bases between. The CDR3 spans 15 residues. Germline V lookup: CDR1 SGHTA, CDR2 FQGNSA. For the CDR3, the DNA is TGTGCCAGCAGCTTAGAGGGAGCGAGCAATCAGCCCCAGCATTTT. This codes for CASSLEGASNQPQHF.

This chain uses TRBV9 with TRBJ2-1; 9 bases are a match to TRBD1. The ends lost 3 bases at V and 4 bases at J; junction bases unmatched: 11. The CDR3 has 17 residues. Germline V gene data show CDR1 as SGDLS and CDR2 as YYNGEE. CDR3 protein: CASSAGAGQGFYNEQFF. In DNA, the CDR3 is TGTGCCAGCAGCGCGGGGGCGGGACAGGGCTTTTACAATGAGCAGTTCTTC.

This chain connects TRBV5-1 to TRBJ1-3; D might be TRBD1 (5 bases). The length of the CDR3 is 15 residues. The germline V gene has CDR1 SGHRS and CDR2 YFSETQ. Trimming pared 0 bases from V and 2 bases from J, leaving 9 bases between. DNA of the CDR3: TGCGCCAGCAGCTTGGGCGCGACAGCTGGAAACACCATATATTTT. It translates to CASSLGATAGNTIYF.

The chain uses TRBV7-2 and TRBJ2-7; maybe TRBD2 (6 bases). Trimming pared 2 bases from V and 3 bases from J, leaving 14 bases between. CDR1 and CDR2 from the germline V gene are SGHTA and FQGNSA. CDR3 length: 15 residues. CDR3 bases: TGTGCCAGCAGCTTAAGAGGTGGACTAAACTACGAGCAGTACTTC. It codes for CASSLRGGLNYEQYF. The full variable domain, its missing parts supplied by reference TRBV7-2 and TRBJ2-7, is GAGVSQSPSNKVTEKGKDVELRCDPISGHTALYWYRQSLGQGLEFLIYFQGNSAPDKSGLPSDRFSAERTGGSVSTLTIQRTQQEDSAVYLCASSLRGGLNYEQYFGPGTRLTVT.

The CDR3: CASTSEHPSSYNEQFF. The DNA for the CDR3 is TGTGCCAGCACATCTGAACATCCGAGCTCCTACAATGAGCAGTTCTTC. This rearrangement joins TRBV2 to TRBJ2-1; D is unresolved. Trimming took off 7 bases at V and 0 bases at J, with 16 bases between the two ends. The CDR3 extends over 16 amino acids. The germline CDR1 and CDR2 sequences are SNHLY and FYNNEI.

The V gene is TRBV29-1, the J gene TRBJ2-1, with a tentative D call TRBD1 (5 bases). Germline CDR1 and CDR2: SQVTM and ANQGSEA. V lost 7 bases, J lost 1 base, and 8 bases lay in between. This CDR3 has 12 amino acids. This CDR3 is CSAAGSYNEQFF. The CDR3 DNA follows: TGCAGCGCGGCAGGGTCCTACAATGAGCAGTTCTTC.

This chain connects TRBV7-9 to TRBJ1-1; no firm D call. Per the germline V gene, CDR1 is SEHNR and CDR2 is FQNEAQ (reference sequence). Between the trimmed V and J ends, which lost 0 bases and 1 base, there was a span of 9 bases. The CDR3 spans 15 residues. In nucleotides, the CDR3 is TGTGCCAGCAGCTTAGCCTCGGGTTCGAACACTGAAGCTTTCTTT. It specifies CASSLASGSNTEAFF. Full variable domain (rest looked up from reference TRBV7-9 and TRBJ1-1): DTGVSQNPRHKITKRGQNVTFRCDPISEHNRLYWYRQTLGQGPEFLTYFQNEAQLEKSRLLSDRFSAERPKGSFSTLEIQRTEQGDSAMYLCASSLASGSNTEAFFGQGTRLTVV.

The V call is TRBV9, the J call TRBJ1-1; no reliable D call. V was trimmed by 4 bases and J by 4 bases, leaving 17 bases between them. The germline gives CDR1 SGDLS, CDR2 YYNGEE. This CDR3 spans 15 amino acids. CDR3 sequence (DNA): TGTGCCAGCAGCCCTTCTACCCAATGGGGCACTGAAGCTTTCTTT. Translation: CASSPSTQWGTEAFF.

The chain has TRBV6-2 or TRBV6-3 and TRBJ2-3; 9 bases fit TRBD1. This CDR3 spans 16 amino acids. Germline CDR1 reads MNHEY; CDR2 reads SVGEGT. J gave up 6 bases and V 3 bases, and 10 bases lay outside the gene matches. In DNA form, the CDR3 reads TGTGCCAGCAGTTATTCTTGGGACAGGGATTTTGATACGCAGTATTTT. Its protein is CASSYSWDRDFDTQYF.

V gene TRBV25-1 combines with J gene TRBJ2-6; no reliable D call. Trimming took off 3 bases at V and 0 bases at J, with 9 bases between the two ends. Germline CDR1 and CDR2: MGHDK and SYGVNS. CDR3 length equals 16 residues. The CDR3, as DNA: TGTGCCAGCAGTGATACCGGTGGCTCTGGGGCCAACGTCCTGACTTTC. Its protein product is CASSDTGGSGANVLTF.

The chain has TRBV7-2 and TRBJ1-5; D gene uncertain. There are 15 residues in the CDR3. Germline V lookup: CDR1 SGHTA, CDR2 FQGNSA. Trimming took 1 base from V and 0 from J, leaving 7 bases between them. In DNA form, the CDR3 reads TGTGCCAGCAGCTTAGGACGGAGTAGCAATCAGCCCCAGCATTTT. It is translated as CASSLGRSSNQPQHF.

This clone was recorded once. The chain uses TRBV25-1 and TRBJ2-4; the D gene is possibly TRBD2 (6 bases). This CDR3 comprises 11 residues. Germline V CDR1 and CDR2: MGHDK, SYGVNS. V was clipped by 6 bases and J by 10 bases, with 10 bases between them. In DNA, the CDR3 is TGTGCCAGCAGCGGGGGTGGGATTCAGTACTTC. Protein product: CASSGGGIQYF.

This clone was seen a few times. This chain uses TRBV30 with TRBJ2-1; 9 bases align to TRBD2. J was trimmed by 0 bases and V by 5 bases; bases with no gene match: 11. Germline assignment: CDR1 GTSNPN and CDR2 SVGIG (reference sequence). This CDR3 is built from 17 residues. CDR3 bases: TGTGCCTGGTCCCTGGGGGGTAGCGGGAGCTCCTACAATGAGCAGTTCTTC. It translates to CAWSLGGSGSSYNEQFF.

This clone was seen once. The gene calls are TRBV5-4 and TRBJ2-1, with 7 bases identical to TRBD2. After removal of 0 bases from V and 10 bases from J, the junction contained 4 bases not matched to a gene. The CDR3 spans 13 residues. Per germline, CDR1 SGHNT and CDR2 YYREEE (reference sequence). Written as DNA, the CDR3 is TGTGCCAGCAGCTTGGCAGGGACTACCGAGCAGTTCTTC. The encoded protein is CASSLAGTTEQFF.

V is TRBV29-1 and J is TRBJ1-1; D is unclear. The germline CDR1 and CDR2 sequences are SQVTM and ANQGSEA. V lost 2 bases, J lost 6 bases, and 16 bases lay in between. This CDR3 comprises 14 residues. DNA of the CDR3: TGCAGCGTTGAATTTCCGGGAGGAAAGGCTGAAGCTTTCTTT. Protein: CSVEFPGGKAEAFF.

J is TRBJ2-7 and V is TRBV7-2, with a possible D match to TRBD2 (6 bases). Germline CDR1 reads SGHTA; CDR2 reads FQGNSA. The CDR3 is 12 amino acids. V was clipped by 5 bases and J by 6 bases, with 11 bases between them. As DNA, the CDR3 is TGTGCCAGCAGCCGGCCCGGGGGCGAGCAGTACTTC. Translation gives CASSRPGGEQYF.

This clone occurred a few times. This rearrangement joins TRBV3-1 (or the pseudogene TRBV3-2) to TRBJ2-3; D ambiguous. Germline lookup yields CDR1 LGHDT and CDR2 YNNKEL (reference sequence). The CDR3 extends over 14 amino acids. V was pared by 5 bases and J by 8 bases, with 17 bases between. The CDR3 region has the DNA TGTGCCAGCAGCTCCGCCACCTCCATTGGTACGCAGTATTTT. Protein: CASSSATSIGTQYF.

The V gene is TRBV6-2 or TRBV6-3, the J gene TRBJ2-7; 8 bases match TRBD2. Germline CDR1 and CDR2: MNHEY and SVGEGT. The CDR3 loop spans 16 amino acids. V dropped 4 bases and J dropped 0; count of bases not matched to a gene: 8. The CDR3 loop is CASSFQLAASSYEQYF. As DNA, the CDR3 is TGTGCCAGCAGTTTCCAACTAGCGGCGAGCTCCTACGAGCAGTACTTC.

This chain links TRBV19 with TRBJ2-3; 9 bases are a match to TRBD1. The CDR3 is 15 amino acids. CDR1 and CDR2 from the germline V gene are LNHDA and SQIVND (reference sequence). Trimming cost V 7 bases and J 4 bases; bases outside gene matches: 9. Here the CDR3 DNA reads TGTGCCAGTACTAGGGGACAGGGTCGCCCAGATACGCAGTATTTT. It yields the protein CASTRGQGRPDTQYF. The complete variable domain, with remaining parts taken from reference TRBV19 and TRBJ2-3, reads DGGITQSPKYLFRKEGQNVTLSCEQNLNHDAMYWYRQDPGQGLRLIYYSQIVNDFQKGDIAEGYSVSREKKESFPLTVTSAQKNPTAFYLCASTRGQGRPDTQYFGPGTRLTVL.

The rearrangement links TRBV20-1 to TRBJ2-1; D remains ambiguous. The CDR3 loop spans 10 amino acids. Germline V gene sequence: CDR1 DFQATT, CDR2 SNEGSKA (reference sequence). Trimming left V 6 bases short and J 7 bases short, with 7 bases between. The CDR3: CSAHKNEQFF. CDR3 nucleotide sequence: TGCAGTGCCCATAAGAATGAGCAGTTCTTC.

J is TRBJ1-5 and V is TRBV11-1; D unresolved. The CDR3 runs 14 residues. CDR1 is SGHAT, CDR2 FQDESV, per germline (reference sequence). The V and J ends lost 1 base and 4 bases respectively, with 8 bases between them. CDR3 in amino acids: CASSLGGPNQPQHF. In DNA, the CDR3 is TGTGCCAGCAGCTTAGGAGGGCCTAATCAGCCCCAGCATTTT.

This clone has a single count. The rearrangement joins TRBV6-6 to TRBJ2-6; D might be TRBD1 (6 bases). The germline gives CDR1 MNHNY, CDR2 SVGAGI (reference sequence). The CDR3 has 16 residues. Trimming pared 6 bases from V and 2 bases from J, leaving 14 bases between. The CDR3 here is CASRPTGTPGANVLTF. DNA for the CDR3: TGTGCCAGCAGACCTACAGGGACCCCTGGGGCCAACGTCCTGACTTTC.

The chain employs TRBV19 and TRBJ1-5; D not certain. Trimming took 5 bases from V and 3 from J, leaving 8 bases between them. This CDR3 contains 13 residues. The germline V gene has CDR1 LNHDA and CDR2 SQIVND (reference sequence). Here the CDR3 reads CASSGSFNQPQHF. CDR3 DNA: TGTGCCAGTAGTGGTTCTTTCAATCAGCCCCAGCATTTT.